Listed here are 26 T cell receptor beta chains from one sample, sequenced in a study of blood T cells in healthy people across ages. The second PCR ran roughly 6 to 11 cycles with a sample-barcoded 5' primer and J-beta primers. TCRdb reprocessed the 5' RACE reads with MiXCR, giving one entry per CDR3 protein. The data contain approximately 1.5 million distinct CDR3 sequences, roughly 32% of them singletons. What was sequenced was blood. Receptors originate from a woman between 25 and 40 years old in good health.

The rearrangement links TRBV4-1 to TRBJ1-4, with D unclear. The CDR3 contains 15 residues. Trimming stripped 4 bases from V and 6 bases from J, with 15 bases between. Per the germline V gene, CDR1 is MGHRA and CDR2 is YSYEKL. CDR3 nucleotides: TGCGCCAGCAGCCGGACCGGTCCCTTGCATGAAAAACTGTTTTTT. As protein: CASSRTGPLHEKLFF.

The sample holds a few counts of this clonotype. The chain has TRBV5-1 and TRBJ2-5, with 7 bases that match TRBD1. Germline values: CDR1 SGHRS, CDR2 YFSETQ. This CDR3 comprises 15 residues. V lost 2 bases, J lost 5 bases, and 9 bases stayed unmatched. The DNA of the CDR3 is TGCGCCAGCAGCTTTGGTCGACAGGGAAAGGAGACCCAGTACTTC. This sequence encodes CASSFGRQGKETQYF.

This clonotype appeared many times. The chain links TRBV12-3 or TRBV12-4 to TRBJ2-7, with D perhaps assigned TRBD1 or TRBD2 (5 bases each). V lost 5 bases to trimming and J lost 0 bases, with 11 bases between them. The CDR3 length is 14 residues. CDR3 amino acids: CASSPRGPSYEQYF. Here the CDR3 DNA reads TGTGCCAGCAGTCCCCGGGGCCCCTCCTACGAGCAGTACTTC.

This clonotype was seen at least ten times. The V call is TRBV21-1, the J call TRBJ2-7; the table's TRBD1 call for D was not verified on the DNA. TRBV21-1 counts as a pseudogene. CDR3 size: 14 residues. The CDR3 nucleotides are TGTGCCAGCAGCAAAGATCGACAGACCTACGAGCAGTACTTC. Translation gives CASSKDRQTYEQYF.

The V call is TRBV6-5, the J call TRBJ2-1; 7 nucleotides match TRBD2. The CDR3 has 17 amino acids. The junction had 5 bases not matched to a gene; V was cut back by 0 bases and J by 0 bases. Germline CDR1 MNHEY, CDR2 SVGAGI. The CDR3: CASSYSSGATSYNEQFF. CDR3 bases: TGTGCCAGCAGTTACTCGAGCGGGGCAACCTCCTACAATGAGCAGTTCTTC.

This clonotype was detected a few times. This chain connects TRBV12-3 or TRBV12-4 to TRBJ1-5; possible D gene TRBD1, 6 bases. The CDR3 extends over 14 amino acids. V lost 6 bases, J lost 1 base, and 10 bases lay in between. In nucleotides, the CDR3 is TGTGCCAGCAGCGGGACACTAAGCAATCAGCCCCAGCATTTT. Translation: CASSGTLSNQPQHF.

This clonotype was seen at least ten times. This sequence joins TRBV29-1 and TRBJ2-7; TRBD1 aligns across 12 bases. The V gene's germline CDR1 is SQVTM and CDR2 ANQGSEA. This CDR3 region has 16 residues. Trimming cost V 5 bases and J 0 bases; bases outside gene matches: 8. The CDR3 sequence: CSVSGTGGLSSYEQYF. The CDR3 nucleotides are TGCAGCGTTTCCGGGACAGGGGGCCTAAGCTCCTACGAGCAGTACTTC.

The chain recombines TRBV5-1 with TRBJ1-1, with D perhaps matching TRBD1 (6 bases). The V gene's germline CDR1 is SGHRS and CDR2 YFSETQ. Trimming stripped 4 bases from V and 9 bases from J, with 22 bases between. The CDR3 is 15 residues long. The CDR3 bases are TGCGCCAGCAGCCCATCCGGGACGGGGGCTAAGAAAGCTTTCTTT. Protein sequence: CASSPSGTGAKKAFF.

For this clonotype: Sequence at one end of the junction differs from germline and may be a read error. V and J are TRBV4-1 and TRBJ1-6, with a possible D match to TRBD1 (6 bases). The CDR3 length is 16 residues. Germline CDR1 and CDR2: MGHRA and YSYEKL. The CDR3 nucleotides read TGCACCAGCAGCCAAGATCAGACAGGCAGGAATTCAACCCTCCACTTT. Residues: CTSSQDQTGRNSTLHF.

This clonotype has a single count. This CDR3 reads CSASLQVSNQPQHF. The CDR3 bases are TGCAGTGCTAGTCTACAGGTTAGCAATCAGCCCCAGCATTTT. The chain couples TRBV20-1 to TRBJ1-5, with D possibly TRBD1 on 5 matching bases. This CDR3 has 14 residues. The V and J ends lost 3 bases and 0 bases respectively, with 9 bases between them. Germline CDR1 and CDR2: DFQATT and SNEGSKA (reference sequence).

Only a few counts were recorded for this clonotype. The rearrangement joins TRBV4-1 to TRBJ2-7; maybe TRBD1 (6 bases). This CDR3 is 15 amino acids long. CDR1 is MGHRA and CDR2 is YSYEKL in the germline V gene. The ends were cut back, 1 base at V and 0 bases at J, with 10 bases in the middle. CDR3 nucleotides: TGCGCCAGCAGCCAAGTCCCCAGGGGCTCCTACGAGCAGTACTTC. It translates to CASSQVPRGSYEQYF.

The genes are TRBV12-3 or TRBV12-4 and TRBJ1-2; D gene ambiguous. Between the trimmed V and J ends, which lost 8 bases and 13 bases, there was a span of 23 bases. The CDR3 has 13 residues. This chain's CDR3 is CASRPTKTSTGTF. As DNA, the CDR3 is TGTGCCAGCCGACCTACTAAGACGAGTACGGGCACCTTC.

This clonotype was detected a few times. This chain connects TRBV15 to TRBJ2-2; 7 nucleotides match TRBD2. In germline, CDR1 is LNHNV, CDR2 YYDKDF (reference sequence). With V trimmed by 0 bases and J by 7 bases, 5 bases remained unmatched. There are 15 residues in the CDR3. DNA of the CDR3: TGTGCCACCAGCAGAGACCGCGGGAGTAGCGGGGAGCTGTTTTTT. This codes for CATSRDRGSSGELFF.

This clonotype was counted between two and nine times. Germline and junction disagree at one end, which may indicate a read error. The chain is built from TRBV5-6 and TRBJ2-3; D is possibly TRBD2 (7 bases). The germline V gene encodes CDR1 SGHDT and CDR2 YYEEEE. The CDR3 spans 16 residues. The CDR3 DNA reads TGTGCCGGCAGCGCGATGGGGGGGCTTAGCACAGATACGCAGTATTTT. As protein: CAGSAMGGLSTDTQYF.

The V call is TRBV20-1, the J call TRBJ1-1, with D perhaps matching TRBD1 (6 bases). The V and J ends lost 4 bases and 0 bases respectively, with 9 bases between them. The CDR3 consists of 13 residues. In germline, CDR1 is DFQATT, CDR2 SNEGSKA (reference sequence). The DNA for the CDR3 is TGCAGTGCTACCGAGGGGGTGAACACTGAAGCTTTCTTT. Encoded protein: CSATEGVNTEAFF.

The J gene is TRBJ1-2, the V gene TRBV20-1; tentatively, D is TRBD1 (5 bases). V was trimmed by 1 base and J by 6 bases, leaving 12 bases between them. This CDR3 is built from 13 residues. Germline assignment: CDR1 DFQATT and CDR2 SNEGSKA (reference sequence). The CDR3 region is CSARVRGGDGYTF. The CDR3 DNA reads TGCAGTGCTAGAGTTAGGGGAGGCGATGGCTACACCTTC.

The chain is built from TRBV12-3 or TRBV12-4 and TRBJ2-3; TRBD2 might be the D (6 bases). Trimming stripped 3 bases from V and 13 bases from J, with 20 bases between. This CDR3 is 14 amino acids long. DNA for the CDR3: TGTGCCAGCAGTTTCGGGAGCAGCACAGATGTGGAGTATTTT. Residues: CASSFGSSTDVEYF.

The rearrangement links TRBV6-1 to TRBJ1-1, with TRBD1 as a possible D gene (6 bases). V was pared by 3 bases and J by 0 bases, with 14 bases between. Germline CDR1 is MNHNS and CDR2 is SASEGT. This CDR3 is 16 amino acids long. The CDR3 reads CASSDRQAGMNTEAFF. The CDR3, as DNA: TGTGCCAGCAGTGATAGACAGGCGGGCATGAACACTGAAGCTTTCTTT.

In this sample, this clonotype turned up a few times. The chain uses TRBV3-1 and TRBJ2-7; the match to TRBD2 covers 8 bases. This CDR3 is built from 16 residues. Germline V gene sequence: CDR1 LGHDT, CDR2 YNNKEL (reference sequence). The V segment lost 3 bases and the J segment 1 base; nucleotides outside the gene matches: 8. As DNA, the CDR3 is TGTGCCAGCAGCCAGGGCGGGACTAGAGGGTCCTACGAGCAGTACTTC. It encodes CASSQGGTRGSYEQYF.

In this sample, this clonotype turned up a few times. The rearrangement links TRBV6-2 or TRBV6-3 to TRBJ1-4, with D possibly TRBD1 on 6 matching bases. The CDR3 has 14 residues. Trimming shortened V by 10 bases and J by 8 bases, and 20 bases separated the two germline ends. Germline assignment: CDR1 MNHEY and CDR2 SVGEGT. CDR3 region: CAISSGGLGEKLFF. The CDR3 DNA is TGTGCCATCTCTTCTGGGGGCTTGGGCGAAAAACTGTTTTTT.

This chain uses TRBV5-4 with TRBJ1-2; D might be TRBD1 (6 bases). In germline, CDR1 is SGHNT, CDR2 YYREEE (reference sequence). V dropped 0 bases and J dropped 13 bases, with 13 bases sitting between them. CDR3 length equals 12 residues. The CDR3 here is CASSLDQQGITF. CDR3 DNA: TGTGCCAGCAGCTTGGACCAACAGGGTATCACCTTC.

The chain couples TRBV29-1 to TRBJ2-2; TRBD1 agrees at 8 bases. The J segment lost 4 bases and the V segment lost 3 bases, leaving 10 bases of the junction unmatched. Germline V gene data show CDR1 as SQVTM and CDR2 as ANQGSEA. This CDR3 has 16 residues. CDR3 sequence (DNA): TGCAGCGTTGAGCCGAGGACAGGGATGGTCACCGGGGAGCTGTTTTTT. The encoded protein is CSVEPRTGMVTGELFF.

The chain joins TRBV2 to TRBJ2-7, with 12 bases identical to TRBD1. The CDR3 sequence is 15 residues long. Germline-derived CDR1 and CDR2 are SNHLY and FYNNEI. The trim removed 6 bases at V and 6 bases at J, leaving 9 bases unmatched. The CDR3 DNA follows: TGTGCCAGCAGGAAGGGAGGGGACAGGGGGCTCGAGCAGTACTTC. Amino acids: CASRKGGDRGLEQYF.

This clonotype was seen a handful of times. V usage is TRBV18 and J usage is TRBJ2-7; the D call may be TRBD1 or TRBD2 (6 bases each). Germline-derived CDR1 and CDR2 are KGHSH and LQKENI. The length of the CDR3 is 14 residues. Trimming cost V 6 bases and J 7 bases, with 19 bases left between them. The CDR3 sequence is CASSRGGGRREQYF. CDR3 coding DNA: TGTGCCAGCTCCCGAGGAGGGGGACGGCGTGAGCAGTACTTC.

The V and J genes are TRBV9 and TRBJ2-1; 12 nucleotides match TRBD2. The CDR3 runs to 18 residues. V lost 0 bases to trimming and J lost 6 bases; unmatched junction nucleotides: 10. In germline, CDR1 is SGDLS, CDR2 YYNGEE. CDR3 bases: TGTGCCAGCAGCGTAGTGGCTAGCGGGAGGGCCAGGGGCAATGAGCAGTTCTTC. This sequence encodes CASSVVASGRARGNEQFF.

This clonotype was counted a single time. The V call is TRBV10-3, the J call TRBJ2-7; TRBD2 matches 7 bases. CDR3 length: 15 amino acids. Looked up from germline, CDR1 is ENHRY and CDR2 is SYGVKD. J gave up 5 bases and V 6 bases, and 13 bases lay outside the gene matches. The CDR3 DNA reads TGTGCCATCAGGGGGGGGGGTGGCGGGGTCAACGAGCAGTACTTC. Translated: CAIRGGGGGVNEQYF.